This TCR beta chain is drawn from a study of T cell changes during pregnancy in multiple sclerosis. V shed 5 bases and J 3 bases; nucleotides not matched to a gene: 5. This CDR3 is 15 amino acids long. From germline, CDR1 is SGHTA and CDR2 FQGNSA. Some clones are missing from TCRdb's copy, which holds only in-frame ones; the method was immunoSEQ multiplex PCR. The sample contains 70,000 or so clones, about nine tenths of which appear only once. The chain couples TRBV7-2 to TRBJ1-4; 8 nucleotides line up with TRBD1. The source is a female donor in good health, enrolled as a control in a pregnancy study. Sequencing was performed on peripheral blood, taken in the third trimester of pregnancy. CDR3 sequence (DNA): TGTGCCAGCAGCGCGACAGGGGTAGCTAATGAAAAACTGTTTTTT. Residues: CASSATGVANEKLFF.